This TCR beta chain is drawn from a study of tumour-infiltrating T cells in Burkitt lymphoma (TCRdb year 2020). Study-wide context: TCR repertoire data were correlated with clinical outcome; productive clonality predicted overall and progression-free survival, independent of established prognosticators including age at diagnosis.

The library relied on the immunoSEQ multiplex PCR assay. As stored in TCRdb, this immuneACCESS dataset retains in-frame rearrangements with V and J assigned. A fraction of the clones does not appear; measured against another copy, unresolved V genes explain less than half of the discrepancy, and the remainder lacks a known reason. The sample table shows 7,000 or so clones, and approximately 18% are seen once. The leading ten clones occupy approximately 3% of the sample. The V and J ends are trimmed by 0 bases and 0 bases, leaving 15 bases between them. CDR1 and CDR2, looked up from the germline V gene, are SGHVS and FQNEAQ. Spanning cysteine to phenylalanine, the CDR3 consists of 18 amino acids. The read is trimmed to its CDR3 DNA, 54 bases read in frame from base 1. This clone was found a few times. Its target antigen remains unknown. Base qualities are missing; no much larger clone stands one base away.

This sequence was found in a human donor with diffuse large B-cell lymphoma. Material for sequencing was tumor tissue. The chain is assembled from TRBV7-8 and TRBJ1-3; matching of 6 bases hints at TRBD1 as the D gene. CDR3 loop: CASSLALRGASSGNTIYF. In nucleotide form, the sequence is TGTGCCAGCAGCTTAGCCCTCAGGGGCGCTAGCTCTGGAAACACCATATATTTT.